This entry lists 24 T cell receptor beta chains sequenced from one sample in a study of radiation and T cells in renal cell carcinoma. Sample time point: baseline pretreatment blood. As to treatment: 15 Gy SBRT to primary tumor, nephrectomy 4 weeks later. The assay was immunoSEQ multiplex PCR, and TCRdb's table has in-frame clones only and misses some. Among some 100,000 clones listed, approximately 83% were seen once. The specimen was blood, collected from a patient whose treatment included radiotherapy and nephrectomy. Receptors originate from a man between 60 and 70 years old with renal cell carcinoma.

The chain couples TRBV11-2 to TRBJ1-4, with 9 bases matching TRBD1. CDR1 is SGHAT, CDR2 FQNNGV, per germline. This CDR3 has 15 amino acids. V lost 5 bases to trimming and J lost 6 bases; unmatched junction nucleotides: 7. The CDR3 DNA follows: TGTGCCAGCAGCCTAGGACAGGGGAGGGATGAAAAACTGTTTTTT. Translation gives CASSLGQGRDEKLFF. Looking up the rest from reference TRBV11-2 and TRBJ1-4 gives the full variable domain: EAGVAQSPRYKIIEKRQSVAFWCNPISGHATLYWYQQILGQGPKLLIQFQNNGVVDDSQLPKDRFSAERLKGVDSTLKIQPAKLEDSAVYLCASSLGQGRDEKLFFGSGTQLSVL.

This sequence joins TRBV28 and TRBJ2-5; 14 bases are a match to TRBD2. Germline V CDR1 and CDR2: MDHEN, SYDVKM. The CDR3 extends over 19 amino acids. V lost 3 bases to trimming and J lost 1 base; unmatched junction nucleotides: 10. CDR3 protein: CASSFPGLAGEGFQETQYF. CDR3 nucleotides: TGTGCCAGCAGTTTCCCGGGACTAGCGGGAGAGGGTTTCCAAGAGACCCAGTACTTC.

This chain links TRBV6-6 with TRBJ1-5; D is possibly TRBD1 (6 bases). Germline V CDR1 and CDR2: MNHNY, SVGAGI (reference sequence). Trimming left V 3 bases short and J 3 bases short, with 12 bases between. The CDR3 is 15 amino acids. CDR3 sequence: CASSYEAGVNQPQHF. The CDR3 DNA follows: TGTGCCAGCAGTTATGAGGCAGGGGTCAATCAGCCCCAGCATTTT.

The chain carries TRBV2 and TRBJ2-7; perhaps TRBD2 as D (5 bases). Germline V lookup: CDR1 SNHLY, CDR2 FYNNEI. V was shortened by 7 bases and J by 3 bases, with 7 bases between the two germline ends. This CDR3 has 11 amino acids. The CDR3 is CASIRGYEQYF. For the CDR3, the DNA is TGTGCCAGCATCCGGGGCTACGAGCAGTACTTC.

The V and J genes are TRBV7-2 and TRBJ2-3; possibly TRBD2 for D (5 bases). CDR1 is SGHTA and CDR2 is FQGNSA in the germline V gene. V was shortened by 5 bases and J by 2 bases, with 11 bases between the two germline ends. This CDR3 is 14 amino acids long. The CDR3 spells CASSLHRDTDTQYF. The CDR3 bases are TGTGCCAGCAGCCTACACCGGGACACAGATACGCAGTATTTT.

V gene TRBV4-3 combines with J gene TRBJ2-2; D not resolved. With 4 bases removed from V and 4 bases from J, the gap between germline ends came to 13 bases. This CDR3 is built from 15 residues. The germline CDR1 and CDR2 sequences are LGHNA and YSLEER. For the CDR3, the DNA is TGCGCCAGCAGCCCTCTCGAAACCGGCACCGGGGAGCTGTTTTTT. Its protein is CASSPLETGTGELFF.

The CDR3 is CASSLTSGSTYEQFF. CDR3 nucleotide sequence: TGTGCCAGCAGTCTGACTAGCGGGAGTACATATGAGCAGTTCTTC. The chain carries TRBV25-1 and TRBJ2-1; the match to TRBD2 covers 12 bases. The CDR3 length is 15 residues. The V segment lost 5 bases and the J segment 8 bases; nucleotides outside the gene matches: 7. Per germline, CDR1 MGHDK and CDR2 SYGVNS.

The V gene is TRBV28, the J gene TRBJ2-7; D is ambiguous. Trimming cost V 4 bases and J 9 bases, with 10 bases left between them. Germline V CDR1 and CDR2: MDHEN, SYDVKM. This CDR3 spans 11 amino acids. The CDR3 DNA sequence: TGTGCCAGCAGTTCCCAGCTCGGGCAGTACTTC. This encodes CASSSQLGQYF.

This chain joins TRBV4-1 and TRBJ1-5, with a possible D match to TRBD1 (6 bases). This CDR3 comprises 15 residues. V lost 1 base and J lost 6, with 13 bases in between. Germline assignment: CDR1 MGHRA and CDR2 YSYEKL. CDR3 amino acids: CASSQGSQGIQPQHF. The CDR3 DNA sequence: TGCGCCAGCAGCCAAGGGAGCCAGGGGATTCAGCCCCAGCATTTT.

The rearrangement links TRBV9 to TRBJ1-1; D unclear. V shed 4 bases and J shed 5 bases, with 9 bases lying between them. This CDR3 is built from 12 residues. CDR1 and CDR2 from the germline V gene are SGDLS and YYNGEE. CDR3 residues: CASSPGLTEAFF. Here the CDR3 DNA reads TGTGCCAGCAGCCCCGGGCTGACTGAAGCTTTCTTT.

This clone was picked up a small number of times. At the DNA level, this CDR3 is encoded by other sequences in the same sample as well. The rearrangement links TRBV19 to TRBJ1-1; D is unresolved. Germline CDR1 LNHDA, CDR2 SQIVND (reference sequence). The CDR3 consists of 13 residues. V lost 4 bases to trimming and J lost 1 base, with 7 bases between them. The CDR3 DNA is TGTGCCAGTAGTACCGGACGGAACACTGAAGCTTTCTTT. This encodes CASSTGRNTEAFF.

This chain links TRBV7-9 with TRBJ1-2; 7 bases agree with TRBD1. The J segment lost 4 bases and the V segment lost 5 bases, leaving 10 bases of the junction unmatched. The CDR3 length is 15 residues. Germline values: CDR1 SEHNR, CDR2 FQNEAQ (reference sequence). The DNA of the CDR3 is TGTGCCAGCAGCCCGCCGGGACGACAGGGCTATGGCTACACCTTC. As protein: CASSPPGRQGYGYTF.

The CDR3 is CASSLAGAAETQYF. The CDR3 DNA follows: TGTGCCAGCAGCTTAGCTGGAGCCGCGGAGACCCAGTACTTC. This chain uses TRBV7-2 with TRBJ2-5; D not resolved. The CDR3 length is 14 residues. Trimming removed 0 bases at V and 5 bases at J, with 10 bases between. Germline V CDR1 and CDR2: SGHTA, FQGNSA.

This clone was picked up a small number of times. V is TRBV28 and J is TRBJ2-7; possible D gene TRBD1, 5 bases. This CDR3 has 15 amino acids. Trimming took 5 bases from V and 3 from J, leaving 17 bases between them. In germline, CDR1 is MDHEN, CDR2 SYDVKM. Written as DNA, the CDR3 is TGTGCCAGCAGTCCCGGCCTTGGGGCCCACTACGAGCAGTACTTC. Residues: CASSPGLGAHYEQYF.

The chain carries TRBV2 and TRBJ1-4; D remains unclear. The CDR3 spans 14 residues. Germline V gene data show CDR1 as SNHLY and CDR2 as FYNNEI. Between the trimmed V and J ends, which lost 5 bases and 8 bases, there was a span of 15 bases. CDR3 DNA: TGTGCCAGCAGTCCAGAGAAAGTGAGGGAAAAACTGTTTTTT. Translated: CASSPEKVREKLFF.

This clone was counted a single time. The V gene is TRBV7-7, the J gene TRBJ2-1, with D possibly matching TRBD1 (5 bases). In germline, CDR1 is SSHAT, CDR2 FNYEAQ (reference sequence). The ends were cut back, 1 base at V and 9 bases at J, with 19 bases in the middle. The CDR3 is made up of 16 amino acids. The CDR3 protein is CASSLEATTGEPEQFF. DNA for the CDR3: TGTGCCAGCAGCTTAGAAGCTACCACAGGCGAACCTGAGCAGTTCTTC.

The J gene is TRBJ2-6, the V gene TRBV4-1, with D uncertain. Trimming removed 1 base at V and 1 base at J, with 14 bases between. This CDR3 has 18 amino acids. Germline CDR1 is MGHRA and CDR2 is YSYEKL. CDR3: CASSQASGLESGANVLTF. The CDR3 nucleotides are TGCGCCAGCAGCCAAGCCTCCGGGCTGGAGTCTGGGGCCAACGTCCTGACTTTC.

The V gene is TRBV10-1, the J gene TRBJ1-3; D is perhaps TRBD1 (6 bases). Trimming pared 3 bases from V and 0 bases from J, leaving 6 bases between. CDR3 size: 14 residues. Germline V gene lookup returns CDR1 WNHNN and CDR2 SYGVQD (reference sequence). In DNA form, the CDR3 reads TGCGCCAGCAGTGAAGGGGGCTCTGGAAACACCATATATTTT. Its translation: CASSEGGSGNTIYF.

With regard to this clone: This sample includes further DNA sequences coding for the same CDR3. The CDR3 coding sequence is TGCGCCAGCAGCCAAGATCCAGCCAGGGTCGGGGAGCTGTTTTTT. This codes for CASSQDPARVGELFF. The chain links TRBV4-3 to TRBJ2-2, with TRBD1 as a possible D gene (5 bases). V gave up 0 bases and J gave up 7 bases, with 12 bases separating them. This CDR3 spans 15 amino acids. Germline V gives CDR1 LGHNA, CDR2 YSLEER.

The V gene is TRBV23-1, the J gene TRBJ2-4; TRBD2 matches 7 bases. TRBV23-1 qualifies as an ORF whose function is uncertain. This CDR3 contains 18 residues. Germline trimming cut 3 bases from V and 0 bases from J; bases unmatched to any gene: 11. The CDR3 reads CASSHPGMGGEAKNIQYF. CDR3 coding DNA: TGCGCCAGCAGTCATCCCGGGATGGGGGGGGAAGCCAAAAACATTCAGTACTTC.

This rearrangement joins TRBV30 to TRBJ2-2; TRBD1 matches 9 bases. The CDR3 is made up of 15 amino acids. V lost 3 bases and J lost 2; bases outside the gene matches: 4. Germline V gene lookup returns CDR1 GTSNPN and CDR2 SVGIG (reference sequence). The chain's CDR3 is CAWRAQGANTGELFF. The CDR3, as DNA: TGTGCCTGGAGGGCACAGGGGGCAAACACCGGGGAGCTGTTTTTT.

The chain combines TRBV2 with TRBJ2-7; 11 nucleotides line up with TRBD2. Germline V CDR1 and CDR2: SNHLY, FYNNEI. Losses at the gene ends were 5 bases for V and 2 bases for J; bases not matched to a gene: 5. This CDR3 is built from 15 residues. CDR3 in amino acids: CASSFIAGGTYEQYF. As DNA, the CDR3 is TGTGCCAGCAGTTTTATAGCGGGAGGGACCTACGAGCAGTACTTC.

J is TRBJ2-7 and V is TRBV27; 9 bases fit TRBD2. The CDR3 spans 15 residues. The V segment lost 4 bases and the J segment 5 bases; nucleotides outside the gene matches: 9. Germline V gene lookup returns CDR1 MNHEY and CDR2 SMNVEV (reference sequence). CDR3 in amino acids: CASSSTSGVGNEQYF. The CDR3 DNA is TGTGCCAGCAGTTCGACTAGCGGAGTGGGTAACGAGCAGTACTTC.

The V call is TRBV10-2, the J call TRBJ2-5; D possibly corresponds to TRBD2 (6 bases). Germline-derived CDR1 and CDR2 are WSHSY and SAAADI. The length of the CDR3 is 13 residues. Trimming took off 3 bases at V and 4 bases at J, with 9 bases between the two ends. The CDR3, as DNA: TGCGCCAGCAGTGAACTAGCTGCAGAGACCCAGTACTTC. Its translation: CASSELAAETQYF.